This T cell receptor (beta chain) is drawn from a study of cytomegalovirus exposure and HLA in healthy donors. Overall study findings and caveats: Highly shared sequence variants in one cluster were likely a sequencing artifact. A later analysis reportedly found that, within productive TCRs, an Asian-associated ancestry cluster had fewer N-insertions than the mean observed across the 666 donors.

As concerns this clone: Its cognate antigen is unknown.

Use of 60 Vbeta and 13 Jbeta primers characterized the PCR. Sequenced by immunoSEQ multiplex PCR; TCRdb stores in-frame clones only, minus some. The sample has fewer than 200,000 clones; roughly four fifths are singletons. The TCR was taken from a woman aged 50 to 60 in good health and CMV-seronegative. The source material was PBMCs.

The CDR3 loop reads CASSQVKTVSNQPQHF. CDR3 bases: TGTGCCAGCAGCCAAGTTAAGACAGTTAGCAATCAGCCCCAGCATTTT. The chain is built from TRBV4-2 and TRBJ1-5; D might be TRBD1 (5 bases). CDR1 LGHNA and CDR2 YNFKEQ come from the germline V gene. V lost 1 base to trimming and J lost 0 bases, with 10 bases between them. This CDR3 contains 16 residues.